What follows describes a single TCR beta chain. V shed 1 base and J shed 6 bases, with 9 bases lying between them. This CDR3 spans 14 amino acids. Germline CDR1 is SGHTA and CDR2 is FQGNSA. These data come from a study of blood T cell repertoires in COVID-19. Authors' analysis steps: The assay estimated nucleated cells by amplifying reference gene primers. TCRdb's table, derived via immunoSEQ multiplex PCR, lists solely in-frame clones and lacks some. That table is the source of V, J and clone size, and D and trimming were worked out from the DNA. The sample consists of 30,000 to 45,000 clones, roughly 80% of them appearing once.

Sequenced sample: peripheral blood. The source of this sequence is a man in his 60s with active COVID-19. V and J are TRBV7-2 and TRBJ2-2; D is possibly TRBD1 (5 bases). DNA for the CDR3: TGTGCCAGCAGCTTAGTGACAGCCGCCGGGGAGCTGTTTTTT. The encoded protein is CASSLVTAAGELFF.